A selection of T cell receptor beta chains follows, all from one sample in a study of shared clonotypes between healthy human individuals. Sequencing used immunoSEQ multiplex PCR; TCRdb keeps in-frame clones, though not all of them. The sample has some 740,000 clones, about 92% seen once. Sequencing input: naive CD8+ T cells sorted from blood. The source of these receptors is a man aged 25 to 45 in good health. CDR3s include the opening cysteine and the closing phenylalanine or tryptophan. The D gene is left open where the match is weak. Clone sizes are given selectively: once, few, many, or a class where the clone is expanded.

d_call: .; v_call: TRBV29-1; j_call: TRBJ2-5; clone_size: once; cdr3_nt: TGCAGCGTGGAGCAAGAGACCCAGTACTTC; cdr3_aa: CSVEQETQYF
d_call: TRBD2; v_call: TRBV27; j_call: TRBJ2-3; clone_size: .; cdr3_nt: TGTGCCAGCAGCGCCGGGACTAGCGGGAGGGATACGCAGTATTTT; cdr3_aa: CASSAGTSGRDTQYF
d_call: .; v_call: TRBV9; j_call: TRBJ1-2; clone_size: .; cdr3_nt: TGTGCCAGCAGCGTGTCAGGGTTCTATGGCTACACCTTC; cdr3_aa: CASSVSGFYGYTF
d_call: TRBD2; v_call: TRBV5-1; j_call: TRBJ2-1; clone_size: .; cdr3_nt: TGCGCCAGCAGCACCCAACTAGCGGGAGCTCGCCAAGTGGACAATGAGCAGTTCTTC; cdr3_aa: CASSTQLAGARQVDNEQFF
d_call: .; v_call: TRBV5-6; j_call: TRBJ1-1; clone_size: .; cdr3_nt: TGTGCCAGCAGCTTGGCGGATCTCACTGAAGCTTTCTTT; cdr3_aa: CASSLADLTEAFF
d_call: TRBD1; v_call: TRBV5-5; j_call: TRBJ2-5; clone_size: .; cdr3_nt: TGTGCCAGCAGCTTGGACTCAATCAGGGGGCTCGATCAAGAGACCCAGTACTTC; cdr3_aa: CASSLDSIRGLDQETQYF
d_call: .; v_call: TRBV7-9; j_call: TRBJ2-1; clone_size: .; cdr3_nt: TGTGCCAGCAGCTTATTCCGGGGTGAGCAGTTCTTC; cdr3_aa: CASSLFRGEQFF
d_call: .; v_call: TRBV7-9; j_call: TRBJ1-2; clone_size: .; cdr3_nt: TGTGCCAGCAGCTTAGCGACCGCGTCTTCTAACTATGGCTACACCTTC; cdr3_aa: CASSLATASSNYGYTF
d_call: TRBD1; v_call: TRBV2; j_call: TRBJ1-1; clone_size: few; cdr3_nt: TGTGCCAGCAGTCTAGGACAGGGAATGAACACTGAAGCTTTCTTT; cdr3_aa: CASSLGQGMNTEAFF
d_call: TRBD2; v_call: TRBV12-5; j_call: TRBJ2-2; clone_size: .; cdr3_nt: TGTGCTAGTGGTTTGTTGGGACTAGCGGGAGTCCCGACCACCGGGGAGCTGTTTTTT; cdr3_aa: CASGLLGLAGVPTTGELFF
d_call: TRBD1; v_call: TRBV5-1; j_call: TRBJ2-2; clone_size: .; cdr3_nt: TGCGCCAGCAGCGTACAGGGGATGAACACCGGGGAGCTGTTTTTT; cdr3_aa: CASSVQGMNTGELFF
d_call: .; v_call: TRBV29-1; j_call: TRBJ2-5; clone_size: .; cdr3_nt: TGCAGCGTTGAGGGGTCAGAACCCCAAGAGACCCAGTACTTC; cdr3_aa: CSVEGSEPQETQYF
d_call: .; v_call: TRBV9; j_call: TRBJ2-1; clone_size: few; cdr3_nt: TGTGCCAGCAGCCCCGGATACAATGAGCAGTTCTTC; cdr3_aa: CASSPGYNEQFF
d_call: .; v_call: TRBV13; j_call: TRBJ1-1; clone_size: once; cdr3_nt: TGTGCCAGCAGCCTCCACAGGGTTGCCACTGAAGCTTTCTTT; cdr3_aa: CASSLHRVATEAFF
d_call: .; v_call: TRBV27; j_call: TRBJ2-1; clone_size: .; cdr3_nt: TGTGCCAGCAGTTTGGGGTCCTACAATGAGCAGTTCTTC; cdr3_aa: CASSLGSYNEQFF
d_call: TRBD2; v_call: TRBV5-5; j_call: TRBJ2-3; clone_size: .; cdr3_nt: TGTGCCAGCAGCTTGGTGGGACTAGTTACAGATACGCAGTATTTT; cdr3_aa: CASSLVGLVTDTQYF
d_call: TRBD1; v_call: TRBV6-5; j_call: TRBJ2-1; clone_size: .; cdr3_nt: TGTGCCGCATCGCCCGGGACAGGGGCTCTCGATGAGCAGTTCTTC; cdr3_aa: CAASPGTGALDEQFF
d_call: TRBD1; v_call: TRBV27; j_call: TRBJ2-7; clone_size: .; cdr3_nt: TGTGCCAGCAGTTCGGGACAGTCCTACGAGCAGTACTTC; cdr3_aa: CASSSGQSYEQYF
d_call: .; v_call: TRBV19; j_call: TRBJ1-5; clone_size: many; cdr3_nt: TGTGCCAGCGGGGTGGGGGAGAGTCTTGGCAATCAGCCCCAGCATTTT; cdr3_aa: CASGVGESLGNQPQHF
d_call: .; v_call: TRBV7-9; j_call: TRBJ2-1; clone_size: .; cdr3_nt: TGTGCCAGCAGCTTAACCGGTAGTTACAATGAGCAGTTCTTC; cdr3_aa: CASSLTGSYNEQFF
d_call: .; v_call: TRBV21-1; j_call: TRBJ2-3; clone_size: .; cdr3_nt: TGTGCCAGCAGCAAAGTACTGGGAGAGGCAGATACGCAGTATTTT; cdr3_aa: CASSKVLGEADTQYF
d_call: .; v_call: TRBV28; j_call: TRBJ2-3; clone_size: .; cdr3_nt: TGTGCCAGCAGTTGGCGCCTGGAGGCAGATACGCAGTATTTT; cdr3_aa: CASSWRLEADTQYF
d_call: .; v_call: TRBV7-9; j_call: TRBJ2-3; clone_size: .; cdr3_nt: TGTGCCAGCAGCTTAGCGTCGGAGCGGTATTATTCAGATACGCAGTATTTT; cdr3_aa: CASSLASERYYSDTQYF
d_call: .; v_call: TRBV13; j_call: TRBJ2-1; clone_size: .; cdr3_nt: TGTGCCAGCACTTTACAGGGACTGGTGGGGTTAGATGAGCAGTTCTTC; cdr3_aa: CASTLQGLVGLDEQFF
d_call: .; v_call: TRBV14; j_call: TRBJ2-3; clone_size: once; cdr3_nt: TGTGCCAGCAGCCAAGGGAAAGCGGGTTGGACCACAGATACGCAGTATTTT; cdr3_aa: CASSQGKAGWTTDTQYF
d_call: TRBD2; v_call: TRBV6-4; j_call: TRBJ2-3; clone_size: once; cdr3_nt: TGTGCCAGCAGTGAGGTAGCGGGAGCAAGAGATACGCAGTATTTT; cdr3_aa: CASSEVAGARDTQYF
d_call: TRBD2; v_call: TRBV10-3; j_call: TRBJ2-2; clone_size: .; cdr3_nt: TGTGCCATCTCATTTCCTCCTAGCGGGAACACCGGGGAGCTGTTTTTT; cdr3_aa: CAISFPPSGNTGELFF
d_call: .; v_call: TRBV4-1; j_call: TRBJ2-7; clone_size: few; cdr3_nt: TGCGCCAGCAGCCAAAACAGGGCCTACGAGCAGTACTTC; cdr3_aa: CASSQNRAYEQYF
d_call: TRBD2; v_call: TRBV19; j_call: TRBJ2-1; clone_size: .; cdr3_nt: TGTGCCAGTAGTATCCTAGCGGGAGGGCTCTACAATGAGCAGTTCTTC; cdr3_aa: CASSILAGGLYNEQFF
d_call: TRBD2; v_call: TRBV10-1; j_call: TRBJ2-1; clone_size: .; cdr3_nt: TGCGCCAGCAGTGAATTGGGACTAGGCGACAATGAGCAGTTCTTC; cdr3_aa: CASSELGLGDNEQFF
d_call: .; v_call: TRBV5-1; j_call: TRBJ1-1; clone_size: .; cdr3_nt: TGCGCCAGCAGCTTGCAGACAGCGAACACTGAAGCTTTCTTT; cdr3_aa: CASSLQTANTEAFF
d_call: TRBD1; v_call: TRBV5-5; j_call: TRBJ2-7; clone_size: .; cdr3_nt: TGTGCCAGCAGCTTGAGGGACAGGGTCACCTACGAGCAGTACTTC; cdr3_aa: CASSLRDRVTYEQYF
d_call: TRBD1; v_call: TRBV9; j_call: TRBJ2-7; clone_size: .; cdr3_nt: TGTGCCAGCAGCGTGGGACAGACTATGGCCGTCTACGAGCAGTACTTC; cdr3_aa: CASSVGQTMAVYEQYF
d_call: .; v_call: TRBV7-9; j_call: TRBJ2-7; clone_size: .; cdr3_nt: TGTGCCAGCAGCCACCAAACTCTCAACGAGCAGTACTTC; cdr3_aa: CASSHQTLNEQYF
d_call: .; v_call: TRBV2; j_call: TRBJ1-4; clone_size: once; cdr3_nt: TGTGCCAGCAGTGAATGGGGGAGAGCTAATGAAAAACTGTTTTTT; cdr3_aa: CASSEWGRANEKLFF
d_call: .; v_call: TRBV25-1; j_call: TRBJ2-1; clone_size: .; cdr3_nt: TGTGCCAGAGGGGAATCCTACAATGAGCAGTTCTTC; cdr3_aa: CARGESYNEQFF
d_call: TRBD1; v_call: TRBV7-9; j_call: TRBJ2-7; clone_size: few; cdr3_nt: TGTGCCAGCAGAGAGGGACAGGGTCGCTACGAGCAGTACTTC; cdr3_aa: CASREGQGRYEQYF
d_call: .; v_call: TRBV7-9; j_call: TRBJ2-3; clone_size: .; cdr3_nt: TGTGCCAGCAGCTTTTTCTTGGGGGCAGGGGCTTTCACAGATACGCAGTATTTT; cdr3_aa: CASSFFLGAGAFTDTQYF
d_call: .; v_call: TRBV19; j_call: TRBJ1-4; clone_size: .; cdr3_nt: TGTGCCAGTAGTTCCCGGACAACGGGCTCGAATGAAAAACTGTTTTTT; cdr3_aa: CASSSRTTGSNEKLFF
d_call: TRBD2; v_call: TRBV30; j_call: TRBJ2-1; clone_size: .; cdr3_nt: TGTGCCTGGCTTGACCTAGCGGGGGTCTACAATGAGCAGTTCTTC; cdr3_aa: CAWLDLAGVYNEQFF
d_call: .; v_call: TRBV7-8; j_call: TRBJ2-1; clone_size: .; cdr3_nt: TGTGCCAGCAACGACCACTCCAGCTCCTACAATGAGCAGTTCTTC; cdr3_aa: CASNDHSSSYNEQFF
d_call: .; v_call: TRBV6-6; j_call: TRBJ2-7; clone_size: .; cdr3_nt: TGTGCCAGCAGTTATGGGCAGAGCTACGAGCAGTACTTC; cdr3_aa: CASSYGQSYEQYF
d_call: .; v_call: TRBV27; j_call: TRBJ2-3; clone_size: .; cdr3_nt: TGTGCCAGCAGCCGGAGGGGTAGCGGATACACAGATACGCAGTATTTT; cdr3_aa: CASSRRGSGYTDTQYF
d_call: TRBD1; v_call: TRBV7-9; j_call: TRBJ2-5; clone_size: .; cdr3_nt: TGTGCCAGCAGCAAAACAGGGGGCATCCGAGAGACCCAGTACTTC; cdr3_aa: CASSKTGGIRETQYF
d_call: TRBD2; v_call: TRBV19; j_call: TRBJ2-1; clone_size: .; cdr3_nt: TGTGCCAGTAGTTCCGGGGTAGCGGGGTACAATGAGCAGTTCTTC; cdr3_aa: CASSSGVAGYNEQFF